This T cell receptor (beta chain) was retrieved from a study of OX40 agonist ivuxolimab in advanced cancers. Study as a whole: Antecedent anti-PD-1, anti-PD-L1 or anti-CTLA-4 therapy was permissible, with approximately 44% having received some.

Generated by immunoSEQ multiplex PCR, the TCRdb table keeps only in-frame clones and is missing some. The data show approximately 31,000 clones, with approximately 89% seen just once and 0.9% to 0.95% held by the top ten. V was clipped by 5 bases and J by 6 bases, with 7 bases between them. Germline assignment: CDR1 SGHTA and CDR2 FQGTGA. This CDR3 region has 12 residues. The V gene is TRBV7-3, the J gene TRBJ2-2, with D hard to call. Source: CD4+ or CD8+ T cells sorted from blood, taken in a trial of the OX40 agonist ivuxolimab. The receptor was derived from an adult with an advanced solid tumor such as melanoma, head and neck, liver or kidney cancer. The CDR3 loop is CASSHRSGELFF. The CDR3 nucleotides are TGTGCCAGCAGCCATAGATCCGGGGAGCTGTTTTTT.